This passage covers 32 T cell receptor beta chains from one sample sequenced in a study of blood T cell repertoires in COVID-19. This table comes from immunoSEQ multiplex PCR, and its TCRdb copy is limited to in-frame clones, with some not included. In the table there are about 320,000 clones, roughly 90% of which are singletons. Sequenced sample: PBMCs or T cells enriched from blood (not recorded which). These receptors were collected from a man in his 60s who had recovered from COVID-19.

This rearrangement joins TRBV5-1 to TRBJ2-5, with a tentative D call TRBD2 (6 bases). V was pared by 3 bases and J by 2 bases, with 14 bases between. This CDR3 is 15 amino acids long. The germline CDR1 and CDR2 sequences are SGHRS and YFSETQ. The CDR3 region is CASSSRRGNQETQYF. The CDR3 DNA reads as TGCGCCAGCAGCTCCCGGCGGGGAAATCAAGAGACCCAGTACTTC.

The count of this clone is one. V usage is TRBV3-1 (or the pseudogene TRBV3-2) and J usage is TRBJ2-7; 8 nucleotides agree with TRBD2. From germline, CDR1 is LGHDT and CDR2 YNNKEL (reference sequence). The length of the CDR3 is 16 residues. After removal of 3 bases from V and 4 bases from J, the junction contained 11 bases not matched to a gene. CDR3 DNA: TGTGCCAGCAGCCAGATCAAACTAGCGGAACGATACGAGCAGTACTTC. It yields the protein CASSQIKLAERYEQYF.

The chain employs TRBV28 and TRBJ1-2; TRBD1 is a possible D gene (5 bases). The CDR3 runs 13 residues. Germline V CDR1 and CDR2: MDHEN, SYDVKM. Trimming left V 2 bases short and J 4 bases short, with 8 bases between. CDR3 sequence reads: CASSLSRAYGYTF. In DNA, the CDR3 is TGTGCCAGCAGTTTAAGCAGGGCCTATGGCTACACCTTC.

This clone was found once. V usage is TRBV29-1 and J usage is TRBJ2-7, with 7 bases aligning to TRBD2. This CDR3 has 18 amino acids. With 2 bases clipped from V and 5 bases from J, the junction kept 21 bases outside the gene matches. Germline V gene sequence: CDR1 SQVTM, CDR2 ANQGSEA. CDR3 in DNA: TGCAGCGTTGAAAAGGATAAGAATTGGGGAGGGGTTTCGCACGAGCAGTACTTC. It specifies CSVEKDKNWGGVSHEQYF.

The rearrangement joins TRBV3-1 (or the pseudogene TRBV3-2) to TRBJ2-4; no reliable D call. Germline CDR1 is LGHDT and CDR2 is YNNKEL (reference sequence). Trimming cost V 1 base and J 5 bases, with 6 bases left between them. CDR3 length: 13 amino acids. DNA of the CDR3: TGTGCCAGCAGCCAAGGCCTACAAAACATTCAGTACTTC. This encodes CASSQGLQNIQYF.

This clone was picked up one time. This chain links TRBV7-9 with TRBJ1-1; 8 bases align to TRBD1. Trimming at V came to 5 bases and at J to 0 bases, leaving 11 bases not matched to a gene. Looked up from germline, CDR1 is SEHNR and CDR2 is FQNEAQ (reference sequence). The CDR3 extends over 17 amino acids. The CDR3 DNA reads TGTGCCAGCAGCCACGCAACCCCGGGACAGGTGAACACTGAAGCTTTCTTT. Translation: CASSHATPGQVNTEAFF.

As DNA, the CDR3 is TGCAGCGTTGGGGGACAGGGGGTAGGTGGGGAGCTGTTTTTT. Amino acid sequence: CSVGGQGVGGELFF. The chain employs TRBV29-1 and TRBJ2-2, with 11 bases that match TRBD1. V was pared by 4 bases and J by 8 bases, with 6 bases of the junction left unmatched. In germline, CDR1 is SQVTM, CDR2 ANQGSEA. The CDR3 runs to 14 residues.

CDR3 sequence: CASSLLMGQGNSPLHF. As DNA, the CDR3 is TGTGCCAGCAGCTTACTAATGGGACAGGGCAACTCACCCCTCCACTTT. This chain uses TRBV11-2 with TRBJ1-6; 9 positions agree with TRBD1. Germline V gives CDR1 SGHAT, CDR2 FQNNGV. The CDR3 extends over 16 amino acids. The J segment lost 10 bases and the V segment lost 2 bases, leaving 9 bases of the junction unmatched.

J is TRBJ2-7 and V is TRBV7-2; unclear D gene. The length of the CDR3 is 13 residues. Trimming removed 3 bases at V and 3 bases at J, with 9 bases between. Germline values: CDR1 SGHTA, CDR2 FQGNSA. The CDR3 sequence: CASSLTDNYEQYF. Written as DNA, the CDR3 is TGTGCCAGCAGCTTGACCGACAACTACGAGCAGTACTTC.

The V and J genes are TRBV4-2 and TRBJ1-2; the D gene is possibly TRBD1 (5 bases). The germline V and J ends were trimmed by 0 bases and 4 bases, with 9 bases remaining between them. The germline V gene has CDR1 LGHNA and CDR2 YNFKEQ. This CDR3 contains 14 residues. DNA of the CDR3: TGTGCCAGCAGCCAAGACAGGGCCGGCTATGGCTACACCTTC. This gives the protein CASSQDRAGYGYTF.

The chain carries TRBV7-3 and TRBJ2-3; 7 bases align to TRBD2. Germline assignment: CDR1 SGHTA and CDR2 FQGTGA. Unmatched junction bases numbered 11, after V lost 2 bases and J lost 6 bases. This CDR3 has 16 residues. CDR3 amino acids: CASSLGASGGFDTQYF. The DNA of the CDR3 is TGTGCCAGCAGCTTAGGCGCTAGCGGAGGGTTTGATACGCAGTATTTT.

This clone has just a few counts. The genes are TRBV4-2 and TRBJ2-7; 7 nucleotides match TRBD2. There are 14 residues in the CDR3. The V gene's germline CDR1 is LGHNA and CDR2 YNFKEQ. V lost 4 bases to trimming and J lost 6 bases; unmatched junction nucleotides: 9. CDR3 DNA: TGTGCCAGCAGCCTCGGATCAACTAGCGTCGAGCAGTACTTC. Translating gives CASSLGSTSVEQYF.

The V call is TRBV2, the J call TRBJ2-4, with no clear D. Trimming removed 0 bases at V and 0 bases at J, with 12 bases between. The germline V gene encodes CDR1 SNHLY and CDR2 FYNNEI. The CDR3 runs 17 residues. CDR3 nucleotide sequence: TGTGCCAGCAGTGAAGCAAAGAGGCAACTAGCCAAAAACATTCAGTACTTC. It is translated as CASSEAKRQLAKNIQYF.

The V call is TRBV6-5, the J call TRBJ1-2; D may be TRBD1 (6 bases). Germline V gene data show CDR1 as MNHEY and CDR2 as SVGAGI. The CDR3 has 14 residues. V was clipped by 6 bases and J by 2 bases, with 13 bases between them. The CDR3 spells CASRAAGTNYGYTF. For the CDR3, the DNA is TGTGCCAGCAGGGCCGCCGGGACAAACTATGGCTACACCTTC.

The J gene is TRBJ1-1, the V gene TRBV18, with D maybe TRBD1 (6 bases). Germline CDR1 reads KGHSH; CDR2 reads LQKENI. The CDR3 spans 14 residues. Trimming cost V 3 bases and J 4 bases, with 12 bases left between them. CDR3 region: CASSPNQGSTEAFF. The CDR3 bases are TGTGCCAGCTCACCCAATCAGGGGTCCACTGAAGCTTTCTTT.

The J gene is TRBJ1-2, the V gene TRBV29-1, with D perhaps TRBD1 (6 bases). Germline V gene lookup returns CDR1 SQVTM and CDR2 ANQGSEA. CDR3 size: 12 residues. Trimming removed 3 bases from V and 5 bases from J, with 10 bases in between. In DNA form, the CDR3 reads TGCAGCGTTGAGGGTCAGGGGTATGGCTACACCTTC. It specifies CSVEGQGYGYTF.

The gene calls are TRBV4-2 and TRBJ2-7; D is ambiguous. Trimming removed 0 bases at V and 3 bases at J, with 12 bases between. CDR1 is LGHNA, CDR2 YNFKEQ, per germline. This CDR3 has 15 amino acids. CDR3 region: CASSQERRRIYEQYF. The CDR3 region has the DNA TGTGCCAGCAGCCAAGAGCGGCGGCGGATCTACGAGCAGTACTTC.

The chain is built from TRBV13 and TRBJ2-2, with 11 bases lining up with TRBD2. This CDR3 contains 16 residues. Germline CDR1 PRHDT, CDR2 FYEKMQ (reference sequence). The ends lost 5 bases at V and 4 bases at J; junction bases unmatched: 6. CDR3 nucleotides: TGTGCCAGCAGCCCTCGGACTAGCGGGCTCACCGGGGAGCTGTTTTTT. It is translated as CASSPRTSGLTGELFF.

V usage is TRBV19 and J usage is TRBJ2-7; 12 nucleotides match TRBD2. Germline V gene sequence: CDR1 LNHDA, CDR2 SQIVND (reference sequence). CDR3 length equals 14 residues. V lost 7 bases, J lost 3 bases, and 4 bases stayed unmatched. The CDR3 nucleotides read TGTGCCAGTACGAAGACTAGCGGGGGCTACGAGCAGTACTTC. This sequence encodes CASTKTSGGYEQYF.

V and J are TRBV29-1 and TRBJ2-1; TRBD2 matches 11 bases. The CDR3 spans 17 residues. The V gene end was trimmed by 3 bases and the J gene end by 0 bases; junction bases not matched to a gene: 7. Looked up from germline, CDR1 is SQVTM and CDR2 is ANQGSEA. The CDR3 loop reads CSVEGLAANPSYNEQFF. In DNA form, the CDR3 reads TGCAGCGTTGAGGGACTAGCGGCAAACCCCTCCTACAATGAGCAGTTCTTC.

CDR3 in amino acids: CASSLQGADTQYF. CDR3 coding DNA: TGTGCCAGCAGTCTACAGGGGGCAGATACGCAGTATTTT. The rearrangement links TRBV28 to TRBJ2-3, with 8 bases matching TRBD1. J gave up 4 bases and V 5 bases, and 2 bases lay outside the gene matches. CDR1 is MDHEN and CDR2 is SYDVKM in the germline V gene. The CDR3 has 13 residues.

The V call is TRBV11-2, the J call TRBJ1-5; D unresolved. V lost 0 bases to trimming and J lost 6 bases, with 9 bases between them. The CDR3 spans 14 residues. Germline loops: CDR1 SGHAT, CDR2 FQNNGV. CDR3 in amino acids: CASSLDLGSQPQHF. CDR3 sequence (DNA): TGTGCCAGCAGCTTAGATTTAGGGAGTCAGCCCCAGCATTTT.

V gene TRBV6-5 combines with J gene TRBJ2-1, with D unclear. CDR3 length: 15 amino acids. Germline values: CDR1 MNHEY, CDR2 SVGAGI. V was cut by 7 bases and J by 5 bases, with 18 bases left in between. The CDR3 nucleotides are TGTGCCAGCAAAAGACAACCCCAAGACCACAATGAGCAGTTCTTC. Amino acid sequence: CASKRQPQDHNEQFF.

This rearrangement joins TRBV24-1 to TRBJ2-1, with a weak D call TRBD1 (5 bases). The CDR3 has 14 residues. The V and J ends lost 4 bases and 9 bases respectively, with 15 bases between them. Germline CDR1 is KGHDR and CDR2 is SFDVKD. Here the CDR3 reads CATSDPVGAFEQFF. The CDR3 nucleotides are TGTGCCACCAGTGACCCGGTTGGGGCCTTTGAGCAGTTCTTC.

V gene TRBV5-1 combines with J gene TRBJ1-1; D is undetermined. V lost 0 bases to trimming and J lost 0 bases, with 9 bases between them. This CDR3 is built from 15 residues. CDR1 is SGHRS, CDR2 YFSETQ, per germline. The CDR3 is CASSLGGDLNTEAFF. CDR3 bases: TGCGCCAGCAGCTTGGGAGGAGACTTGAACACTGAAGCTTTCTTT.

The sample holds a few counts of this clone. CDR3 nucleotides: TGTGCCTGGAAGGACAGGGGCCCAGATACGCAGTATTTT. It yields the protein CAWKDRGPDTQYF. V is TRBV30 and J is TRBJ2-3; TRBD1 matches at 9 bases. The CDR3 is 13 residues long. V shed 4 bases, J shed 4 bases, and the junction held 3 bases outside the gene matches. Germline-derived CDR1 and CDR2 are GTSNPN and SVGIG (reference sequence).

V and J are TRBV28 and TRBJ2-1; 10 nucleotides align to TRBD2. Trimming at V came to 6 bases and at J to 5 bases, leaving 7 bases not matched to a gene. This CDR3 has 15 amino acids. Germline V gene lookup returns CDR1 MDHEN and CDR2 SYDVKM. CDR3 DNA sequence: TGTGCCAGCAGGGCGTCTAGCGGGGGAAACAATGAGCAGTTCTTC. This encodes CASRASSGGNNEQFF.

This chain uses TRBV6-2 or TRBV6-3 with TRBJ2-2, with 7 bases that match TRBD2. The CDR3 length is 17 residues. Per germline, CDR1 MNHEY and CDR2 SVGEGT. Trimming removed 0 bases from V and 2 bases from J; junction bases left unmatched: 6. The CDR3 loop reads CASSYSSGGPNTGELFF. As DNA, the CDR3 is TGTGCCAGCAGTTACTCTTCGGGAGGCCCCAACACCGGGGAGCTGTTTTTT.

The gene calls are TRBV7-8 and TRBJ2-2; 7 bases align to TRBD1. This CDR3 comprises 13 residues. Per the germline V gene, CDR1 is SGHVS and CDR2 is FQNEAQ. The J segment lost 9 bases and the V segment lost 5 bases, leaving 6 bases of the junction unmatched. The CDR3 loop reads CASSERQGRELFF. CDR3 sequence (DNA): TGTGCCAGCAGCGAAAGACAGGGTCGGGAGCTGTTTTTT.

The rearrangement joins TRBV28 to TRBJ2-7; TRBD2 matches at 7 bases. This CDR3 is 15 amino acids long. Trimming removed 8 bases from V and 0 bases from J; junction bases left unmatched: 10. Germline CDR1 and CDR2: MDHEN and SYDVKM. CDR3 protein: CASLGSGPFSYEQYF. The CDR3, as DNA: TGTGCCAGCCTAGGTAGCGGGCCTTTCTCCTACGAGCAGTACTTC.

This chain joins TRBV10-3 and TRBJ2-1; 9 bases align to TRBD2. The CDR3 spans 14 residues. CDR1 and CDR2 (germline): ENHRY, SYGVKD. V trimming: 4 bases; J trimming: 6 bases; junction bases outside the gene matches: 4. The CDR3 here is CAISGLAEFNEQFF. DNA of the CDR3: TGTGCCATCAGTGGACTAGCGGAATTCAATGAGCAGTTCTTC.

V gene TRBV30 combines with J gene TRBJ2-7; possible D gene TRBD1, 5 bases. From germline, CDR1 is GTSNPN and CDR2 SVGIG (reference sequence). There are 13 residues in the CDR3. The V end lost 2 bases, the J end lost 0 bases, and 8 bases lay between the germline ends. For the CDR3, the DNA is TGTGCCTGGAGTAAGGGGAACTCCTACGAGCAGTACTTC. It is translated as CAWSKGNSYEQYF.